Listed below are T cell receptor beta chains from one sample, sequenced in a study of T cells expressing NK-cell markers. Reprocessing the 5' RACE reads, TCRdb reports a single entry for every CDR3 protein and omits DNA. The sample yields approximately 150,000 distinct CDR3 sequences, of which the top ten take up 12%. Sequences were obtained from blood T cells: a sorted CD56 or NKG2C T cell subset, CD4+ or CD8+ T cells, or bulk PBMC T cells (not recorded which). The origin of the receptors is a man in his late teens or twenties in good health. Both conserved end residues are part of each CDR3.

v_gene	j_gene	CDR3aa
TRBV12-3/TRBV12-4	TRBJ2-7	CASSSAPSGTGGFYEQYF
TRBV28	TRBJ2-3	CASRAIQTVRLDTQYF
TRBV7-8	TRBJ1-1	CASSLGGPEAFF
TRBV6-5	TRBJ2-7	CASSYWQRPFYEQYF
TRBV19	TRBJ1-2	CASSIARSIGDYGYTF
TRBV20-1	TRBJ2-1	CSAPSPSGSFEQFF
TRBV10-3	TRBJ2-7	CAISPLPDRTYEQYF
TRBV10-3	TRBJ2-6	CAIARDKISSGANVLTF
TRBV27	TRBJ2-1	CASSLSGAGSYNEQFF
TRBV7-8	TRBJ2-2	CASSLIGGPNTGELFF
TRBV7-2	TRBJ2-3	CASSYYDTQYF
TRBV24-1	TRBJ2-1	CATSDLPAGAHNEQFF
TRBV29-1	TRBJ2-1	CSVRDGTRDYNEQFF
TRBV14	TRBJ1-1	CASSQNRGDTEAFF
TRBV11-1	TRBJ2-1	CATPGPVSEAGVLDEQFF
TRBV7-9	TRBJ2-2	CASSFETPTGELFF
TRBV27	TRBJ2-1	CASSLVLAGTYNEQFF
TRBV11-2	TRBJ2-1	CASSLVSATTEQFF
TRBV11-2	TRBJ2-5	CASSLVQGHPQETQYF
TRBV29-1	TRBJ2-3	CSVESGHTDTQYF
TRBV4-3	TRBJ1-1	CASSQDRARTNTEAFF
TRBV7-8	TRBJ2-5	CASSLGLAGGGETQYF
TRBV6-1	TRBJ2-1	CASSTIAGINNEQFF
TRBV12-3/TRBV12-4	TRBJ1-3	CASSTATEGGNTIYF
TRBV9	TRBJ2-3	CASSATSGYTDTQYF
TRBV12-3/TRBV12-4	TRBJ2-2	CASLPHENTGELFF
TRBV14	TRBJ2-1	CAGGLQSSYNEQFF
TRBV15	TRBJ2-2	CATSRERESLAAGELFF
TRBV4-3	TRBJ1-4	CASSQDGGAASRGNEKLFF